One sample yielded the 8 T cell receptor beta chains listed below, sequenced in a study of blood T cells in healthy people across ages. Combining a sample-barcoded 5' primer with a J-beta primer mix, a second PCR ran for roughly 6 to 11 cycles. TCRdb re-called the 5' RACE reads with MiXCR, one entry per CDR3 protein. The sample consists of 850,000 to 1,000,000 distinct CDR3 sequences, 51% of them appearing once. Sequencing was performed on blood. The receptors were sampled from a woman aged 60-75 years in good health.

The V call is TRBV20-1, the J call TRBJ2-7, with 7 bases fitting TRBD1. With 5 bases clipped from V and 3 bases from J, the junction kept 1 base outside the gene matches. The germline V gene encodes CDR1 DFQATT and CDR2 SNEGSKA (reference sequence). The CDR3 is made up of 11 amino acids. Here the CDR3 DNA reads TGCAGTGCTTGGGACAGCTACGAGCAGTACTTC. The encoded protein is CSAWDSYEQYF.

This clonotype has ten or more counts. The V and J genes are TRBV10-3 and TRBJ1-4; D call uncertain. Per germline, CDR1 ENHRY and CDR2 SYGVKD. The CDR3 extends over 13 amino acids. V shed 4 bases and J shed 2 bases, with 5 bases lying between them. The DNA for the CDR3 is TGTGCCATCAGTGGGACGACTAATGAAAAACTGTTTTTT. This encodes CAISGTTNEKLFF.

This clonotype was counted between two and nine times. The chain combines TRBV7-2 with TRBJ2-5; either TRBD1 or TRBD2 may supply D (5 bases each). V shed 1 base and J shed 4 bases, with 10 bases lying between them. This CDR3 has 14 amino acids. Germline lookup yields CDR1 SGHTA and CDR2 FQGNSA. This CDR3 reads CASSLDGAGETQYF. The DNA of the CDR3 is TGTGCCAGCAGCTTAGACGGGGCGGGAGAGACCCAGTACTTC.

This clonotype was seen a handful of times. V is TRBV7-2 and J is TRBJ2-5, with TRBD2 identical over 16 bases. This CDR3 is 19 amino acids long. Germline values: CDR1 SGHTA, CDR2 FQGNSA. The V and J ends lost 0 bases and 4 bases, in that order; junction bases with no gene match: 8. DNA for the CDR3: TGTGCCAGCAGCTTAGCTTGGGGACTAGCGGGAGGGCCTGGAGAGACCCAGTACTTC. Amino acids: CASSLAWGLAGGPGETQYF. Based on the CDR3 plus reference TRBV7-2 and TRBJ2-5, the full variable domain is GAGVSQSPSNKVTEKGKDVELRCDPISGHTALYWYRQSLGQGLEFLIYFQGNSAPDKSGLPSDRFSAERTGGSVSTLTIQRTQQEDSAVYLCASSLAWGLAGGPGETQYFGPGTRLLVL.

This clonotype was observed a single time. The chain recombines TRBV4-2 with TRBJ2-7; no reliable D call. The CDR3 loop spans 16 amino acids. The germline V gene encodes CDR1 LGHNA and CDR2 YNFKEQ. The ends were cut back, 1 base at V and 0 bases at J, with 13 bases in the middle. CDR3 DNA: TGTGCCAGCAGCCAAGGCGTCATAGAGAGCTCCTACGAGCAGTACTTC. This sequence encodes CASSQGVIESSYEQYF.

This clonotype was seen only a few times. The CDR3 DNA follows: TGTGCCAGCACGGGACAGGGGATCCACGAGCAGTACTTC. Encoded protein: CASTGQGIHEQYF. J is TRBJ2-4 and V is TRBV27, with TRBD1 identical over 10 bases. Gene TRBJ2-7 matches the end of the DNA better, so the J call may be wrong. The germline gives CDR1 MNHEY, CDR2 SMNVEV (reference sequence). The CDR3 has 13 residues.

V gene TRBV7-3 combines with J gene TRBJ2-4; TRBD1 matches at 11 bases. The J call may be incorrect, as the DNA end agrees better with TRBJ2-7. The germline gives CDR1 SGHTA, CDR2 FQGTGA. CDR3 length: 16 residues. The CDR3 loop is CASSPHPGTGGYEQYF. The CDR3 region has the DNA TGTGCCAGCAGCCCCCACCCCGGGACAGGGGGCTACGAGCAGTACTTC.

This clonotype has only a few counts. The gene calls are TRBV20-1 and TRBJ2-7; TRBD2 aligns across 8 bases. This CDR3 comprises 14 residues. Germline V gene data show CDR1 as DFQATT and CDR2 as SNEGSKA (reference sequence). Germline trimming cut 1 base from V and 1 base from J; bases unmatched to any gene: 3. This CDR3 is CSARVRLASYEQYF. The DNA for the CDR3 is TGCAGTGCTAGAGTGCGACTAGCGTCCTACGAGCAGTACTTC.